This is a list of T cell receptor beta chains from one sample in a study of beta chain features in type 1 diabetes. Here immunoSEQ multiplex PCR was the method, and the copy in TCRdb shows in-frame clones only, minus some. The table has around 130,000 clones, 7.5% to 9.5% seen once. Sample: central memory CD4+ T cells from blood. Every receptor here comes from a man aged 25-40 years with type 1 diabetes. Each CDR3 is given with its conserved first and last residue. A D gene is named only where the DNA matches it firmly. Only part of the rows carry a size: once, few, many, or a class if the clone is expanded.

14 | TRBJ2-1 | - | TRBV11-3 | few | TGTGCCAGCAGCTTACAGGGGCGTATCAATGAGCAGTTCTTC | CASSLQGRINEQFF
15 | TRBJ1-1 | - | TRBV7-8 | - | TGTGCCAGCAGCTTAGTGGGCAGGGGGAACACTGAAGCTTTCTTT | CASSLVGRGNTEAFF
13 | TRBJ2-5 | - | TRBV7-7 | few | TGTGCTAGCAGCTTAGACGGTGGAGGGACCCAGTACTTC | CASSLDGGGTQYF
13 | TRBJ1-2 | - | TRBV6-5 | few | TGTGCCAGCAGCCCTGACAGACGTTATGGCTACACCTTC | CASSPDRRYGYTF
13 | TRBJ2-5 | - | TRBV7-8 | - | TGTGCCAGCACCTTGGGGGGTCAAGAGACCCAGTACTTC | CASTLGGQETQYF
15 | TRBJ2-1 | TRBD2 | TRBV6-6 | few | TGTGCCAGCAGTTCCTGGACTAGCGACCACAATGAGCAGTTCTTC | CASSSWTSDHNEQFF
12 | TRBJ1-2 | - | TRBV29-1 | - | TGCAGCGCCTGGAGGGGGGGCTATGGCTACACCTTC | CSAWRGGYGYTF
15 | TRBJ2-2 | - | TRBV7-3 | - | TGTGCCAGCAGCTTAAGCAGGGATGACACCGGGGAGCTGTTTTTT | CASSLSRDDTGELFF
12 | TRBJ1-2 | TRBD1 | TRBV2 | - | TGTGCCAGCAGTGGGGACAGGGAAGACTACACCTTC | CASSGDREDYTF
17 | TRBJ2-3 | TRBD1 | TRBV6-1 | - | TGTGCCAGCAGTGATTCGGCCGGGACAGGGGTGAGGGATACGCAGTATTTT | CASSDSAGTGVRDTQYF
14 | TRBJ2-3 | - | TRBV5-1 | few | TGCGCCAGCAGCTTGGACAGGGTGGTAGATACGCAGTATTTT | CASSLDRVVDTQYF
14 | TRBJ1-4 | TRBD1 | TRBV11-2 | few | TGTGCCAGCAGCCTGGACAGGGCTCATGAAAAACTGTTTTTT | CASSLDRAHEKLFF
14 | TRBJ2-1 | TRBD2 | TRBV5-1 | few | TGCGCCAGCAGCTCACGTGGGACTAGCGGGAACGAGTTCTTC | CASSSRGTSGNEFF
14 | TRBJ1-2 | - | TRBV2 | few | TGTGCCAGCAGCCCCCGCGAAGCTAACTATGGCTACACCTTC | CASSPREANYGYTF
16 | TRBJ2-2 | TRBD2 | TRBV4-3 | few | TGCGCCAGCAGCCAGGGGAGGGGCGCGACGGCCGGGGAGCTGTTTTTT | CASSQGRGATAGELFF
17 | TRBJ2-2 | - | TRBV5-4 | - | TGTGCCAGCAGCCAAGATCAGGGCGATGCGAACACCGGGGAGCTGTTTTTT | CASSQDQGDANTGELFF
13 | TRBJ2-7 | TRBD2 | TRBV29-1 | - | TGCAGCGGCGGGAGGGGCGAAAGCGACGAGCAGTACTTC | CSGGRGESDEQYF
13 | TRBJ2-1 | TRBD2 | TRBV7-3 | - | TGTGCCAGCAGCTCGGGACTAGCGGGGGAGCAGTTCTTC | CASSSGLAGEQFF
17 | TRBJ2-2 | TRBD2 | TRBV5-1 | few | TGCGCCAGCAGCTCCTTATCGACTAGCGGGAACACCGGGGAGCTGTTTTTT | CASSSLSTSGNTGELFF
15 | TRBJ2-7 | - | TRBV28 | - | TGTGCCAGCAGTTTGAGACCGGGATCCGTCTACGAGCAGTACTTC | CASSLRPGSVYEQYF
13 | TRBJ2-3 | TRBD1 | TRBV28 | few | TGTGCCAGCAGCGGGACAGGGAGAGATACGCAGTATTTT | CASSGTGRDTQYF
16 | TRBJ2-5 | - | TRBV27 | few | TGTGCCAGCAGTTTATACGAGGGAAGGGCCAAGGAGACCCAGTACTTC | CASSLYEGRAKETQYF
13 | TRBJ1-5 | TRBD1 | TRBV30 | - | TGTGCCTGGAGCCCAGACAGGGCCCTTCCCCAGCATTTT | CAWSPDRALPQHF
15 | TRBJ2-2 | TRBD1 | TRBV28 | once | TGTGCCAGCAGTAGGGACAGGGGTGGCTCCGGGGAGCTGTTTTTT | CASSRDRGGSGELFF
12 | TRBJ1-1 | - | TRBV5-1 | few | TGCGCCAGCAGCTTTGAAGGACAGGAAGCTTTCTTT | CASSFEGQEAFF
14 | TRBJ2-4 | TRBD2 | TRBV28 | few | TGTGCCAGCACTACGGGGGGTGGCAAAAACATTCAGTACTTC | CASTTGGGKNIQYF
15 | TRBJ1-2 | TRBD1 | TRBV7-2 | - | TGTGCCAGCAGCATTAGACAGGGTAGTATTGATGGCTACACCTTC | CASSIRQGSIDGYTF
16 | TRBJ2-1 | - | TRBV7-8 | many | TGTGCCAGCAGCCATGAGCGGGCCCCCTCCTACAATGAGCAGTTCTTC | CASSHERAPSYNEQFF
15 | TRBJ2-2 | TRBD2 | TRBV25-1 | - | TGTGCCAGCAGTGAATCGGGGGGGCGCACCGGGGAGCTGTTTTTT | CASSESGGRTGELFF
15 | TRBJ1-6 | - | TRBV18 | - | TGTGCCAGCTCAGTTTCCGGGGTCATTAATTCACCCCTCCACTTT | CASSVSGVINSPLHF
15 | TRBJ2-1 | TRBD2 | TRBV4-2 | few | TGTGCCAGCAGCCAAGCGAGCGGGGCCTACAATGAGCAGTTCTTC | CASSQASGAYNEQFF
14 | TRBJ2-2 | TRBD2 | TRBV29-1 | - | TGCAGCGTTGAAACGGGGGGGTTTACCGGGGAGCTGTTTTTT | CSVETGGFTGELFF
18 | TRBJ2-1 | TRBD2 | TRBV4-3 | few | TGCGCCAGCAGCCAAGAGGGGCCACTAGCGGGGGCCTACAATGAGCAGTTCTTC | CASSQEGPLAGAYNEQFF
16 | TRBJ1-6 | TRBD1 | TRBV2 | few | TGTGCCAGCAGTGAAGGGTGGGACAGGGGTAATTCACCCCTCCACTTT | CASSEGWDRGNSPLHF
11 | TRBJ2-5 | - | TRBV5-1 | few | TGCGCCAGCAAGTCAGAAGAGACCCAGTACTTC | CASKSEETQYF
15 | TRBJ2-5 | TRBD1 | TRBV2 | - | TGTGCCAGCAGTCTCGGGACAGGGGAGGGAGAGACCCAGTACTTC | CASSLGTGEGETQYF
14 | TRBJ1-1 | TRBD1 | TRBV5-1 | few | TGCGCCAGCAGCATAAGAACAGGGGGGACTGAAGCTTTCTTT | CASSIRTGGTEAFF
16 | TRBJ1-5 | TRBD1 | TRBV28 | few | TGTGCCAGCAGTTCCCCCGGGACAGTTAAAGGGCAGCCCCAGCATTTT | CASSSPGTVKGQPQHF
16 | TRBJ2-3 | TRBD2 | TRBV29-1 | - | TGCAGCGTTGAGGGGGGGGGAGGTCTAGGCACAGATACGCAGTATTTT | CSVEGGGGLGTDTQYF
14 | TRBJ1-6 | TRBD1 | TRBV19 | many | TGTGCCAGTAGATACAGGGGTATGGATTCACCCCTCCACTTT | CASRYRGMDSPLHF
14 | TRBJ1-6 | - | TRBV11-2 | few | TGTGCCAGCAGCTTACAGGGTTCAGTTTCACCCCTCCACTTT | CASSLQGSVSPLHF
15 | TRBJ2-2 | TRBD1 | TRBV9 | - | TGTGCCAGCAGCGTTGACAGGGAGCACACCGGGGAGCTGTTTTTT | CASSVDREHTGELFF
14 | TRBJ1-1 | - | TRBV11-2 | few | TGTGCCAGCAGCTTACAGGGGATGAACACTGAAGCTTTCTTT | CASSLQGMNTEAFF
16 | TRBJ2-3 | TRBD2 | TRBV5-4 | few | TGTGCCAGCAGCTCCTTAGCGGGGGGGAACACAGATACGCAGTATTTT | CASSSLAGGNTDTQYF
18 | TRBJ2-7 | TRBD2 | TRBV4-1 | many | TGCGCCAGCAGCACTATGGGACTAGCGGGGGGCTACTCCTACGAGCAGTACTTC | CASSTMGLAGGYSYEQYF
14 | TRBJ1-1 | - | TRBV5-4 | few | TGTGCCAGCAGCTTGGGACTCAAGGACACTGAAGCTTTCTTT | CASSLGLKDTEAFF